The 17 T cell receptor beta chains listed next were all sequenced from one sample in a study of regulatory T cells in long-lasting Graves disease. For TCR beta, libraries came from iRepertoire HTBI primers and Arm-PCR of CDR3 regions. TCRdb processed the multiplex PCR reads anew with MiXCR; each CDR3 protein has one entry. The sample has 300,000 to 400,000 distinct CDR3 sequences; 15% to 19% are singletons. Noted time point: newly diagnosed GD, antithyroid drugs for less than 3 months. Extracted RNA from PBMCs served as the source of the TCR library. The sequencing used peripheral blood mononuclear cells (PBMCs), collected at new diagnosis, from a patient treated with antithyroid drugs. Receptors originate from a female donor with Graves disease.

The rearrangement uses TRBV7-9 and TRBJ2-7; 7 bases are a match to TRBD2. Looked up from germline, CDR1 is SEHNR and CDR2 is FQNEAQ (reference sequence). This CDR3 spans 14 amino acids. The V and J ends lost 1 base and 3 bases, in that order; junction bases with no gene match: 3. CDR3 DNA sequence: TGTGCCAGCAGCTTAGACACGGGGGGCTACGAGCAGTACTTC. This gives the protein CASSLDTGGYEQYF.

Ten or more counts support this clonotype. The chain has TRBV6-5 and TRBJ2-5, with 12 nucleotides matching TRBD2. The CDR3 loop spans 20 amino acids. Per germline, CDR1 MNHEY and CDR2 SVGAGI. V dropped 0 bases and J dropped 2; count of bases not matched to a gene: 13. The CDR3 DNA sequence: TGTGCCAGCAGTTACTCGAAGAGAACTAGCGGGGGGTATAGGCAAGAGACCCAGTACTTC. Protein: CASSYSKRTSGGYRQETQYF.

The rearrangement links TRBV7-9 to TRBJ2-1; the D is unclear. The CDR3 has 11 residues. Germline V CDR1 and CDR2: SEHNR, FQNEAQ (reference sequence). Between the trimmed V and J ends, which lost 8 bases and 9 bases, there was a span of 11 bases. CDR3 nucleotide sequence: TGTGCCAGCTACTATCGCGGTGAGCAGTTCTTC. Its protein product is CASYYRGEQFF.

There are many counts of this clonotype. V gene TRBV4-3 combines with J gene TRBJ2-5; D possibly uses TRBD1 or TRBD2 (5 bases each). The CDR3 is 19 residues long. The V gene's germline CDR1 is LGHNA and CDR2 YSLEER. Trimming shortened V by 0 bases and J by 9 bases, and 29 bases separated the two germline ends. The CDR3 DNA sequence: TGCGCCAGCAGCCAAGATATCCCTTCTTCGGGACCAAGGGGCTGGTCCCAGTACTTC. It yields the protein CASSQDIPSSGPRGWSQYF.

This clonotype was found many times. The rearrangement links TRBV7-2 to TRBJ2-1, with 7 nucleotides matching TRBD1. The CDR3 has 16 residues. Germline assignment: CDR1 SGHTA and CDR2 FQGNSA. V lost 6 bases, J lost 2 bases, and 10 bases stayed unmatched. CDR3: CASRKRTGLTYNEQFF. For the CDR3, the DNA is TGTGCCAGCAGAAAGCGGACAGGACTGACCTACAATGAGCAGTTCTTC.

This clonotype showed up many times. The genes are TRBV5-1 and TRBJ2-3; 8 bases fit TRBD2. The CDR3 contains 17 residues. The V and J ends lost 4 bases and 5 bases, in that order; junction bases with no gene match: 15. Germline values: CDR1 SGHRS, CDR2 YFSETQ. CDR3 DNA sequence: TGCGCCAGCAGCCCGGACGAGTGGCGGGGGGCCGGAGATACGCAGTATTTT. It is translated as CASSPDEWRGAGDTQYF.

This rearrangement joins TRBV5-1 to TRBJ1-6; D is ambiguous. Germline V gene sequence: CDR1 SGHRS, CDR2 YFSETQ. V lost 1 base to trimming and J lost 14 bases, with 16 bases between them. The CDR3 spans 14 residues. The CDR3 here is CASSLSGPNLALHF. CDR3 coding DNA: TGCGCCAGCAGCTTGTCCGGGCCGAATTTGGCCCTCCACTTT.

This clonotype was observed at least ten times. The rearrangement uses TRBV20-1 and TRBJ1-2, with 11 bases fitting TRBD1. This CDR3 spans 14 amino acids. Trimming at V came to 5 bases and at J to 1 base, leaving 3 bases not matched to a gene. Germline V gives CDR1 DFQATT, CDR2 SNEGSKA (reference sequence). The CDR3 nucleotides are TGCAGTGCTTGGGGACAGGGGGTTAACTATGGCTACACCTTC. It translates to CSAWGQGVNYGYTF.

This clonotype was counted between two and nine times. The chain has TRBV4-3 and TRBJ2-1; weak D call: TRBD1 (5 bases). The CDR3 extends over 17 amino acids. CDR1 is LGHNA, CDR2 YSLEER, per germline. V was pared by 0 bases and J by 2 bases, with 14 bases between. CDR3 nucleotides: TGCGCCAGCAGCCAAGATCAGGGCGGTCCTACCTACAATGAGCAGTTCTTC. This gives the protein CASSQDQGGPTYNEQFF.

This clonotype was detected many times. The genes are TRBV11-2 and TRBJ2-4; a possible D gene is TRBD2 (5 bases). V gave up 0 bases and J gave up 3 bases, with 24 bases separating them. Germline V gene lookup returns CDR1 SGHAT and CDR2 FQNNGV. The CDR3 runs to 20 residues. CDR3 loop: CASSLDRWTLVQRDKNIQYF. The CDR3 nucleotides read TGTGCCAGCAGCTTAGATAGGTGGACGCTTGTACAACGGGACAAAAACATTCAGTACTTC.

The genes are TRBV12-3 or TRBV12-4 and TRBJ2-1, with TRBD2 matching 10 bases. The J segment lost 9 bases and the V segment lost 6 bases, leaving 8 bases of the junction unmatched. This CDR3 has 14 amino acids. The CDR3 coding sequence is TGTGCCAGCAGACTAGCGGGGAGGCCGAGTGAGCAGTTCTTC. It codes for CASRLAGRPSEQFF.

Many counts were recorded for this clonotype. CDR3 bases: TGTGCCAGCAGCCTGGAGGCCTCGAACACCGGGGAGCTGTTTTTT. This encodes CASSLEASNTGELFF. The chain employs TRBV9 and TRBJ2-2; tentatively, D is TRBD2 (5 bases). Deletions cut 4 bases from V and 0 bases from J, with 10 bases between. CDR1 is SGDLS and CDR2 is YYNGEE in the germline V gene. This CDR3 region has 15 residues. The complete variable domain, with remaining parts taken from reference TRBV9 and TRBJ2-2, reads DSGVTQTPKHLITATGQRVTLRCSPRSGDLSVYWYQQSLDQGLQFLIQYYNGEERAKGNILERFSAQQFPDLHSELNLSSLELGDSALYFCASSLEASNTGELFFGEGSRLTVL.

This clonotype has a handful of counts. The DNA for the CDR3 is TGTGCCAGCAGTTTATCACCGAGGGCAGGGGAAGTAGGGGAAAAACTGTTTTTT. Translation: CASSLSPRAGEVGEKLFF. The rearrangement uses TRBV27 and TRBJ1-4; perhaps TRBD1 as D (6 bases). The CDR3 spans 18 residues. Germline V CDR1 and CDR2: MNHEY, SMNVEV (reference sequence). The ends were cut back, 0 bases at V and 8 bases at J, with 22 bases in the middle.

This clonotype has at least ten counts. The rearrangement links TRBV19 to TRBJ2-1; D unclear. V gave up 2 bases and J gave up 3 bases, with 8 bases separating them. Per the germline V gene, CDR1 is LNHDA and CDR2 is SQIVND (reference sequence). This CDR3 contains 14 residues. In DNA form, the CDR3 reads TGTGCCAGTAGTATACCCCAGGTCTACAATGAGCAGTTCTTC. Translation: CASSIPQVYNEQFF. Full variable domain (outside the CDR3, taken from reference TRBV19 and TRBJ2-1): DGGITQSPKYLFRKEGQNVTLSCEQNLNHDAMYWYRQDPGQGLRLIYYSQIVNDFQKGDIAEGYSVSREKKESFPLTVTSAQKNPTAFYLCASSIPQVYNEQFFGPGTRLTVL.

The V call is TRBV5-1, the J call TRBJ2-7; 9 bases agree with TRBD1. This CDR3 is 15 amino acids long. V dropped 2 bases and J dropped 3; count of bases not matched to a gene: 6. CDR1 and CDR2 (germline): SGHRS, YFSETQ. The CDR3 loop reads CASSFTGTGNYEQYF. CDR3 in DNA: TGCGCCAGCAGCTTTACCGGGACAGGGAACTACGAGCAGTACTTC. The whole variable domain, filled in from reference TRBV5-1 and TRBJ2-7, reads KAGVTQTPRYLIKTRGQQVTLSCSPISGHRSVSWYQQTPGQGLQFLFEYFSETQRNKGNFPGRFSGRQFSNSRSEMNVSTLELGDSALYLCASSFTGTGNYEQYFGPGTRLTVT.

In its sample, this clonotype was seen many times. The rearrangement joins TRBV2 to TRBJ2-5; 7 bases align to TRBD1. Unmatched junction bases numbered 8, after V lost 8 bases and J lost 5 bases. This CDR3 contains 13 residues. Looked up from germline, CDR1 is SNHLY and CDR2 is FYNNEI. The CDR3 sequence is CASHTGAGETQYF. The CDR3 DNA follows: TGTGCCAGCCACACAGGGGCTGGGGAGACCCAGTACTTC.

This clonotype was detected ten times or more. The chain recombines TRBV20-1 with TRBJ2-2; TRBD2 might be the D (6 bases). Germline V gives CDR1 DFQATT, CDR2 SNEGSKA (reference sequence). The CDR3 extends over 15 amino acids. Trimming removed 0 bases at V and 4 bases at J, with 12 bases between. The CDR3 region is CSARDGGKGTGELFF. The CDR3 coding sequence is TGCAGTGCTAGAGACGGGGGTAAAGGCACCGGGGAGCTGTTTTTT.